This T cell receptor (beta chain) was observed in a study of shared T cell receptors in the human thymus. The germline CDR1 and CDR2 sequences are MNHEY and SVGAGI. The CDR3 extends over 14 amino acids. Trimming removed 5 bases from V and 2 bases from J, with 13 bases in between. Produced via immunoSEQ multiplex PCR; TCRdb's table is partial and in-frame only. The table has about 730,000 clones, roughly 88% seen once. This clone was counted once. These data also featured in a second study, about human thymus T cells. That study reports: An apparent bias in V and J gene usage was seen in thymic and blood repertoires.

The receptor's source is a girl in the first two years of life with a congenital heart defect. The V and J genes are TRBV6-5 and TRBJ2-7; no definite D call. Sequencing was done on a sample of thymocytes. The CDR3 region has the DNA TGTGCCAGCAGTCAACCGACATGCCCCTACGAGCAGTACTTC. Its protein is CASSQPTCPYEQYF.